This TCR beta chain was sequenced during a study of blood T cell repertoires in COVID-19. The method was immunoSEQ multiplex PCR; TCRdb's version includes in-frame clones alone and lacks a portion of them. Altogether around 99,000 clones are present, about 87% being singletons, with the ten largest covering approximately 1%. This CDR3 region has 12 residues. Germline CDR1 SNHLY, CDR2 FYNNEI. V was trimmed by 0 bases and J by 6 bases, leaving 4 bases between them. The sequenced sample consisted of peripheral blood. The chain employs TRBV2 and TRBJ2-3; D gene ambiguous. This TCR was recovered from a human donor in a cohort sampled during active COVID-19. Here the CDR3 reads CASSEAGDTQYF. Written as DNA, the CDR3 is TGTGCCAGCAGTGAAGCCGGGGATACGCAGTATTTT.